This T cell receptor (beta chain) appears in the sequencing data of a study of blood T cells in healthy people across ages (dated by TCRdb to between 2014 and 2017). Regarding the complete study: In model experiments, template switching captured about one uniquely barcoded TCR beta cDNA molecule for every two T cells. To avoid experimental bias, donors of different ages were spread randomly across the sequencing lanes. Using deep sequencing normalized with unique cDNA molecular identifiers, the study measured how TCR beta repertoire diversity changes with age. For two donors (one aged 18 to 29 and one aged 80 or older), the study analyzed two additional independent replicas of 1 million unique cDNA reads from the same blood draw. Four age groups were formed from the donors: young (average about 16 years), middle-aged (around 37), aged (around 68) and long-lived (roughly 88). What the study reported, not specific to this receptor: Since profiling was done on bulk unsorted PBMCs, naive and antigen-experienced compartments could not be conclusively compared. Estimates of total diversity based on one million sequenced T cells were regarded as lower bounds and as underestimates. As age increased, observed TCR beta diversity per million T cells dropped in a roughly linear way, and a significant reduction was already evident by age 40. Donor CMV infection status was unknown, potentially confounding age-related changes in expanded clonotypes. Compared with the aged group, the long-lived group had more naive CD4+ T cells, fewer expanded clones and increased TCR diversity, a pattern suggesting age selection. Observed TCR beta diversity correlated strongly with the percentage of naive T cells measured by flow cytometry.

For CDR1 and CDR2, the germline V gene lists SGHTA and FQGNSA. Trimming leaves V shorter by 7 bases and J shorter by 2 bases, with the junction holding 4 bases beyond the gene matches. From the cysteine up to the phenylalanine, the CDR3 has a length of 13 residues. The read is trimmed to its CDR3 DNA, 39 bases read in frame from base 1. Library method: 5' RACE. Sequencing was carried out with an Illumina HiSeq 2500. The second PCR ran for roughly 7 to 11 cycles and used a J-beta primer mix along with a sample-barcoded 5' primer. A unique molecular identifier was introduced onto each TCR beta cDNA molecule by a template-switch 5' adaptor carrying 12 random nucleotides. Each sample yielded at least 2.5 million CDR3-containing paired-end reads. All of the RNA was converted into first-strand cDNA using the Mint cDNA synthesis kit, with a TRBC-specific oligonucleotide serving as the primer. Following uracil-DNA glycosylase treatment, all cDNA underwent a first 18-cycle PCR with the universal primers M1SS and BC2_uni_R. In the source study's methods: Each sample was normalized by randomly selecting 1 million high-quality reads, each carrying a distinct molecular identifier. Instead of being binned into consensus sequences, reads with shared molecular identifiers were discarded. MiTCR, with a Q25 quality threshold and the strictest error-elimination algorithm, was used for CDR3 identification, clonotype clustering and error correction. A nonparametric unseen species model with Euler transformation was used to estimate a lower bound on total TCR beta diversity. In TCRdb, the public reads were trimmed at Q25 with fastp and aligned with MiXCR, with productive beta chains retained. Each CDR3 protein appears once, grouped with its most common genes and DNA. These V and J calls derive from TCRdb rather than the authors' analysis. The table for this sample lists 1.5 million to 2 million distinct CDR3 sequences; 30% to 35% of them were counted only once. Around 10% of the sample is in the top ten clones.

Worth noting for this clonotype: Its antigen has not been determined. Per-base qualities were not stored, and no clone one base away is much larger.

Donors were 30 to 45 systemically healthy Caucasian individuals from Russia aged roughly 6 to 100 years. Ten milliliters of peripheral blood were drawn from each donor into EDTA-treated Vacutainer tubes. Ficoll-Paque density-gradient centrifugation was used to isolate PBMCs, with at least 7 million per sample. Trizol reagent was used to extract total RNA from PBMCs, with at least 6 micrograms per sample. For every donor, an aliquot of PBMCs went through flow cytometry to measure the percentages of naive CD45RAhigh/CD27high T cells. The specimen was blood. This clonotype was obtained from a young woman in good health. The chain was built from TRBV7-2 and TRBJ2-5, with 7 junctional bases fitting TRBD1. The DNA reads as follows: TGTGCCAGCACCCGGGGACAGCAAGAGACCCAGTACTTC. This yields the protein CASTRGQQETQYF. With all but the CDR3 taken from the reference TRBV7-2 and TRBJ2-5 genes, the full variable domain is: GAGVSQSPSNKVTEKGKDVELRCDPISGHTALYWYRQSLGQGLEFLIYFQGNSAPDKSGLPSDRFSAERTGGSVSTLTIQRTQQEDSAVYLCASTRGQQETQYFGPGTRLLVL.